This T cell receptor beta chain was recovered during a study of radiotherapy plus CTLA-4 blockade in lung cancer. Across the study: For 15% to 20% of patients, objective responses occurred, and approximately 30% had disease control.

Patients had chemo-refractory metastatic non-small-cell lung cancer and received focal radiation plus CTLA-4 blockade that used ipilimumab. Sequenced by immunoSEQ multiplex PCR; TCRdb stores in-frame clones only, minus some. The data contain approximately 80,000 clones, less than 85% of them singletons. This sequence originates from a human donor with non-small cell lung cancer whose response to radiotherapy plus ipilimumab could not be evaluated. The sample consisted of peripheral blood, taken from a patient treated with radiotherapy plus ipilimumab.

CDR3 amino acids: CASRQADILHTDTQYF. In DNA, the CDR3 is TGTGCCAGCCGGCAGGCGGACATACTCCACACAGATACGCAGTATTTT. V usage is TRBV27 and J usage is TRBJ2-3; D may be TRBD1 (5 bases). The CDR3 covers 16 residues. V shed 8 bases and J shed 2 bases, with 20 bases lying between them. Germline CDR1 is MNHEY and CDR2 is SMNVEV (reference sequence).